These 9 T cell receptor beta chains were sequenced from one sample in a study of blood T cells in healthy people across ages. The authors ran a second PCR of about 7 to 11 cycles using a sample-barcoded 5' primer and a J-beta primer mix. TCRdb reanalysed the 5' RACE reads using MiXCR and keeps one entry per CDR3 protein. Seen here are 1.8 million or so distinct CDR3 sequences, around 40% observed once, and the top ten hold about 23%. Sequences were obtained from blood. All receptors derive from a human donor in good health.

The rearrangement uses TRBV7-8 and TRBJ2-5; 9 bases align to TRBD1. Near its end, the DNA agrees better with TRBJ2-7, so the J call may be wrong. This CDR3 has 15 amino acids. Looked up from germline, CDR1 is SGHVS and CDR2 is FQNEAQ. The CDR3 DNA is TGTGCCAGCAGCCCGCTGGACAGGGGTGGATACGAGCAGTACTTC. This encodes CASSPLDRGGYEQYF.

The V gene is TRBV15, the J gene TRBJ2-4, with D possibly matching TRBD1 (6 bases). The DNA end favors TRBJ2-7, so the J call may be wrong. This CDR3 has 13 amino acids. Germline V gene sequence: CDR1 LNHNV, CDR2 YYDKDF (reference sequence). The CDR3 loop is CATSPRQANEQYF. The CDR3 nucleotides are TGTGCCACCAGCCCGCGACAGGCGAACGAGCAGTACTTC.

A few counts support this clonotype. The chain employs TRBV2 and TRBJ2-1, with 7 bases identical to TRBD1. Germline CDR1 reads SNHLY; CDR2 reads FYNNEI. CDR3 size: 16 residues. Germline trimming cut 5 bases from V and 2 bases from J; bases unmatched to any gene: 9. In DNA form, the CDR3 reads TGTGCCAGCAGTCGTTTAACAGGGGTTACCTACAATGAGCAGTTCTTC. It codes for CASSRLTGVTYNEQFF.

This chain joins TRBV7-2 and TRBJ2-5; the match to TRBD2 covers 9 bases. This CDR3 contains 15 residues. Germline V gene sequence: CDR1 SGHTA, CDR2 FQGNSA. The ends lost 4 bases at V and 2 bases at J; junction bases unmatched: 5. The CDR3 sequence: CASSWSGGQQETQYF. The DNA of the CDR3 is TGTGCCAGCAGCTGGAGCGGGGGGCAGCAAGAGACCCAGTACTTC.

The chain carries TRBV6-2 or TRBV6-3 and TRBJ2-7; D possibly corresponds to TRBD2 (5 bases). TRBJ2-5 matches the DNA end more closely, so the J call is doubtful. CDR1 and CDR2 from the germline V gene are MNHEY and SVGEGT. The CDR3 runs 14 residues. Written as DNA, the CDR3 is TGTGCCAGCAGTTACCTTTCCCGAGGGGAGACCCAGTACTTC. It encodes CASSYLSRGETQYF.

J is TRBJ2-7 and V is TRBV6-6, with 11 bases fitting TRBD1. V lost 4 bases, J lost 5 bases, and 7 bases stayed unmatched. CDR1 is MNHNY, CDR2 SVGAGI, per germline (reference sequence). The CDR3 runs to 15 residues. Here the CDR3 reads CASSSRDRGVNEQYF. The DNA for the CDR3 is TGTGCCAGCAGTTCACGGGACAGGGGGGTGAACGAGCAGTACTTC.

This clonotype was observed a few times. The chain carries TRBV7-2 and TRBJ2-5; D ambiguous. The J call may be faulty, since TRBJ2-7 better matches the DNA end. The germline CDR1 and CDR2 sequences are SGHTA and FQGNSA. There are 14 residues in the CDR3. CDR3 residues: CASSLVYRNYEQYF. CDR3 in DNA: TGTGCCAGCAGCTTAGTTTACAGAAACTACGAGCAGTACTTC.

This clonotype was seen only a few times. The chain joins TRBV20-1 to TRBJ2-7, with 7 bases lining up with TRBD1. There are 12 residues in the CDR3. The V gene's germline CDR1 is DFQATT and CDR2 SNEGSKA (reference sequence). V lost 7 bases, J lost 3 bases, and 6 bases stayed unmatched. The CDR3 nucleotides are TGCAGTGGCACAGGGGCCTTCTACGAGCAGTACTTC. Its protein product is CSGTGAFYEQYF.

This clonotype was observed a few times. V is TRBV12-3 or TRBV12-4 and J is TRBJ1-2; TRBD1 matches 9 bases. V shed 6 bases, J shed 10 bases, and the junction held 6 bases outside the gene matches. This CDR3 is built from 12 residues. For the CDR3, the DNA is TGTGCCAGCAGCCAACGGGACAGGGACTACACCTTC. It is translated as CASSQRDRDYTF.